This T cell receptor (beta chain) was recovered during a study of regulatory T cells in long-lasting Graves disease. Study context: It was over 5 years of antithyroid drugs, with positive TSH receptor antibodies, that meant persistent Graves' disease.

The authors built TCR beta libraries using iRepertoire HTBI primers and Arm-PCR of CDR3 regions. One entry per CDR3 protein results from TCRdb running MiXCR on the multiplex PCR reads. The data contain about 470,000 distinct CDR3 sequences, around 20% of them singletons. Details on this clonotype: Its cognate antigen is unknown.

General observations from the study: Lower TCR diversity characterized persistent Graves' patients relative to newly diagnosed patients.

Time point indicated: persistent/refractory GD, antithyroid drugs over 5 years with positive TRAb. From RNA extracted from PBMCs, the TCR library was made. Germline CDR1 and CDR2: LNHDA and SQIVND (reference sequence). V lost 10 bases to trimming and J lost 6 bases, with 15 bases between them. The CDR3 covers 12 residues. The chain combines TRBV19 with TRBJ1-2, with D possibly being TRBD1 (6 bases). This TCR came from a female donor with Graves disease. The source was peripheral blood mononuclear cells (PBMCs), collected when the disease was refractory, from a patient treated with antithyroid drugs. The CDR3 region is CATADRKHGYTF. CDR3 nucleotides: TGTGCCACTGCAGACAGGAAACATGGCTACACCTTC.